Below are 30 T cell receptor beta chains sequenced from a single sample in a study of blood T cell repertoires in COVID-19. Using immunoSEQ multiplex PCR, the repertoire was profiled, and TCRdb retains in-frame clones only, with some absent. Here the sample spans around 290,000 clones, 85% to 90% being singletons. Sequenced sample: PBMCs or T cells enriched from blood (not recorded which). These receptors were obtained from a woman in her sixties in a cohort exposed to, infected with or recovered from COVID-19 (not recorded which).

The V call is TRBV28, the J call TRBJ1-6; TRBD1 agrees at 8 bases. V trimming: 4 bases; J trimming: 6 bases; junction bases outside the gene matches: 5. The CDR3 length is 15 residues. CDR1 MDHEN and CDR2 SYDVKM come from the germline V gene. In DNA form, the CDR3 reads TGTGCCAGCAGTTCCAGGGGGCGTAGTAATTCACCCCTCCACTTT. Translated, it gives CASSSRGRSNSPLHF.

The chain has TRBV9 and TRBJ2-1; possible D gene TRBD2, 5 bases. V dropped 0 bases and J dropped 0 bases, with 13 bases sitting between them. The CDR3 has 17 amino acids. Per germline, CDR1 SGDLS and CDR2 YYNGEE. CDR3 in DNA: TGTGCCAGCAGCGTAGGGGAGCGCTACAGCTCCTACAATGAGCAGTTCTTC. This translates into CASSVGERYSSYNEQFF.

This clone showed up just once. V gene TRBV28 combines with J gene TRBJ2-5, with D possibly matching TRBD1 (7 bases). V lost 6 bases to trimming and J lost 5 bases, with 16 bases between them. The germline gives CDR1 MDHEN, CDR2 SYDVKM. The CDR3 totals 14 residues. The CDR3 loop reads CASSPGGGLETQYF. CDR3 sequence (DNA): TGTGCCAGCAGCCCAGGAGGGGGCTTGGAGACCCAGTACTTC.

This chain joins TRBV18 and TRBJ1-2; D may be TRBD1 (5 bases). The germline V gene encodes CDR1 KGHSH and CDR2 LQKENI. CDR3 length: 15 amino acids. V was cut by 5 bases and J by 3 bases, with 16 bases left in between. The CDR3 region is CASSFSPGGDYGYTF. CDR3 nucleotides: TGTGCCAGCTCATTTTCCCCCGGGGGGGACTATGGCTACACCTTC.

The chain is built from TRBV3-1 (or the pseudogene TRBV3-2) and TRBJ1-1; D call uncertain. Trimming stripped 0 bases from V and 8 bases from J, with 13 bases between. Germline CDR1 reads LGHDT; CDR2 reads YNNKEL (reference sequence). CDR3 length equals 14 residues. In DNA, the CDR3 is TGTGCCAGCAGCCAAGATCTTGGGAGGGCCGAAGCTTTCTTT. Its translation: CASSQDLGRAEAFF.

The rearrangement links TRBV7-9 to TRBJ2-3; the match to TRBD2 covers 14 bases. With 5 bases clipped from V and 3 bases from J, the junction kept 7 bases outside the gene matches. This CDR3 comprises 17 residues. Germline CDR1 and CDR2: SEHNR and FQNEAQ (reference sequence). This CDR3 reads CASSRGLAGAGTDTQYF. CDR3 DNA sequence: TGTGCCAGCAGCCGGGGACTAGCGGGAGCAGGAACAGATACGCAGTATTTT. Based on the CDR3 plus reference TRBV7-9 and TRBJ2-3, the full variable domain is DTGVSQNPRHKITKRGQNVTFRCDPISEHNRLYWYRQTLGQGPEFLTYFQNEAQLEKSRLLSDRFSAERPKGSFSTLEIQRTEQGDSAMYLCASSRGLAGAGTDTQYFGPGTRLTVL.

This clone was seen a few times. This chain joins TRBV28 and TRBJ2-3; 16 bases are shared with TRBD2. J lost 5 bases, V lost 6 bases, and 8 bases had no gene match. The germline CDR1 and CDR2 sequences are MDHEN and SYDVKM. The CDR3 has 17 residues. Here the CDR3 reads CASSQPGTSGGEDTQYF. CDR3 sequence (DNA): TGTGCCAGCAGCCAGCCTGGGACTAGCGGGGGGGAAGATACGCAGTATTTT.

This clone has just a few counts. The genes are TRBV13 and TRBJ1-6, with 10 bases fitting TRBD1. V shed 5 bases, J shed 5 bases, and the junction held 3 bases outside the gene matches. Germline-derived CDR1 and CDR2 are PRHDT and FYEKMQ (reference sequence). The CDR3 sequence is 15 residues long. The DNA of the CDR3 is TGTGCCAGCAGCCCGGGACAGGGGAATAATTCACCCCTCCACTTT. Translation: CASSPGQGNNSPLHF. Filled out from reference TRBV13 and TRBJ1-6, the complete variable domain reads AAGVIQSPRHLIKEKRETATLKCYPIPRHDTVYWYQQGPGQDPQFLISFYEKMQSDKGSIPDRFSAQQFSDYHSELNMSSLELGDSALYFCASSPGQGNNSPLHFGNGTRLTVT.

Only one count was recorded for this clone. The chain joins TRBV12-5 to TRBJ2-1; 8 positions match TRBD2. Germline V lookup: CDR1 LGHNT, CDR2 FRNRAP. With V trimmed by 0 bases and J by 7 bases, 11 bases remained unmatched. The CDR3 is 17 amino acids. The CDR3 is CASGLVIAGRKGNEQFF. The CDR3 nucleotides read TGTGCTAGTGGTTTGGTAATAGCGGGACGAAAAGGGAATGAGCAGTTCTTC.

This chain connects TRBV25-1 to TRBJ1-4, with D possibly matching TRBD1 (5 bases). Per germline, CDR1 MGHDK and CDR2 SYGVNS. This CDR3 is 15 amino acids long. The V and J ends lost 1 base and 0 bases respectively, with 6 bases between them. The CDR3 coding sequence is TGTGCCAGCAGTGAATGGGGGGCAACTAATGAAAAACTGTTTTTT. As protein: CASSEWGATNEKLFF. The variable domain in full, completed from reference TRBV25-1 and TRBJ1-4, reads EADIYQTPRYLVIGTGKKITLECSQTMGHDKMYWYQQDPGMELHLIHYSYGVNSTEKGDLSSESTVSRIRTEHFPLTLESARPSHTSQYLCASSEWGATNEKLFFGSGTQLSVL.

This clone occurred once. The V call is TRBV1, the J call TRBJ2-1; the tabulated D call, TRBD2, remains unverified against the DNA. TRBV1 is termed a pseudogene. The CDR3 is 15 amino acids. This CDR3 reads CTSSQDRLLYNEQFF. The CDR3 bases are TGCACCAGCAGCCAAGATCGGCTACTATACAATGAGCAGTTCTTC.

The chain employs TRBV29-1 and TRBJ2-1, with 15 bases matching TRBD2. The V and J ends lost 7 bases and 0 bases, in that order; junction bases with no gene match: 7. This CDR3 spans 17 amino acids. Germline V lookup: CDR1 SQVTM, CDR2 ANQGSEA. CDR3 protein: CSALGLAGGISYNEQFF. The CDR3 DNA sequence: TGCAGCGCCCTGGGACTAGCGGGAGGAATCTCCTACAATGAGCAGTTCTTC.

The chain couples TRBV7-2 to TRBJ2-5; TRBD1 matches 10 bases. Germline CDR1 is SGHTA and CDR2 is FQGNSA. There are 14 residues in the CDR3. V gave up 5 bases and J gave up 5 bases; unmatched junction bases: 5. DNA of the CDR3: TGTGCCAGCAGCCGGGACAGGGGTGGGGAGACCCAGTACTTC. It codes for CASSRDRGGETQYF. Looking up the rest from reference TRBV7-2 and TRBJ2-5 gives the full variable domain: GAGVSQSPSNKVTEKGKDVELRCDPISGHTALYWYRQSLGQGLEFLIYFQGNSAPDKSGLPSDRFSAERTGGSVSTLTIQRTQQEDSAVYLCASSRDRGGETQYFGPGTRLLVL.

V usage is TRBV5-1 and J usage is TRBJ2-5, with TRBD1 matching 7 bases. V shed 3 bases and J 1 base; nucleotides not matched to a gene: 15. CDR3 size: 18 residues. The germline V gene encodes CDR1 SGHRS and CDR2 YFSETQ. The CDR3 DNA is TGCGCCAGCAGCTCGACAGGGCAGGCCTCAACCCCCCAAGAGACCCAGTACTTC. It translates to CASSSTGQASTPQETQYF.

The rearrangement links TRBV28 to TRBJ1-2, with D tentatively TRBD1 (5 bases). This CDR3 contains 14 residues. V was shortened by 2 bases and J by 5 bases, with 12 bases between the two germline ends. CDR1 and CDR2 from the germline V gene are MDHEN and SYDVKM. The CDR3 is CASSLARQGYGYTF. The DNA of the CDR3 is TGTGCCAGCAGTTTAGCTCGTCAGGGTTATGGCTACACCTTC.

CDR3 residues: CASSPGFYNSPLHF. The CDR3 bases are TGTGCCAGCAGTCCGGGATTCTATAATTCACCCCTCCACTTT. The chain combines TRBV6-5 with TRBJ1-6; D is uncertain. V was pared by 5 bases and J by 3 bases, with 8 bases between. The CDR3 sequence is 14 residues long. The germline V gene encodes CDR1 MNHEY and CDR2 SVGAGI.

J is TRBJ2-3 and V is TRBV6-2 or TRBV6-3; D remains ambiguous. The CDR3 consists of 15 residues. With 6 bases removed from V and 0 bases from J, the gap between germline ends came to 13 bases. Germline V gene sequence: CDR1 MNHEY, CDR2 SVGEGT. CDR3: CASSLWQTSTDTQYF. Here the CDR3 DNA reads TGTGCCAGCAGCCTGTGGCAGACTAGCACAGATACGCAGTATTTT.

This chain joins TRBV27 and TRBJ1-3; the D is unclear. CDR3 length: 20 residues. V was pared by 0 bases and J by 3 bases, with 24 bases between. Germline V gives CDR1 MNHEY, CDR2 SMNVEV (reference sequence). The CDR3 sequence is CASSLSKERARRSGGNTIYF. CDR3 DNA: TGTGCCAGCAGTTTATCAAAAGAGAGGGCTCGTAGATCGGGTGGAAACACCATATATTTT.

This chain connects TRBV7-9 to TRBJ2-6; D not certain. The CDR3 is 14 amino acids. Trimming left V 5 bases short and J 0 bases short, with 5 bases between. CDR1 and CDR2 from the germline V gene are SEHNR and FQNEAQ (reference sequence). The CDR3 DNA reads TGTGCCAGCAGCCCTACCTCTGGGGCCAACGTCCTGACTTTC. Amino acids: CASSPTSGANVLTF.

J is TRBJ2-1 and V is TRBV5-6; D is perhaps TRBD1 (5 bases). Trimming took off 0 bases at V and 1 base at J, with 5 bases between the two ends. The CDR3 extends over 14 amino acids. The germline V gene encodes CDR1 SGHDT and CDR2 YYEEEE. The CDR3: CASSLEGSYNEQFF. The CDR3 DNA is TGTGCCAGCAGCTTGGAGGGGTCCTACAATGAGCAGTTCTTC.

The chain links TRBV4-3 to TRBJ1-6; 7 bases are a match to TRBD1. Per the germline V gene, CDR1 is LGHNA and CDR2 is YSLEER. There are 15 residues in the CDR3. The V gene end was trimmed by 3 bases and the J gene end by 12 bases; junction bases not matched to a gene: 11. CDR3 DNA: TGCGCCAGCAGCCACTGGGACAGACCGGAGGTACCCCTCCACTTT. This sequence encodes CASSHWDRPEVPLHF.

CDR3 DNA sequence: TGTGCCAGCAGCAAAGTACAGGGGCTAGAGACGGCAACTAATGAAAAACTGTTTTTT. This sequence encodes CASSKVQGLETATNEKLFF. The V gene is TRBV21-1, the J gene TRBJ1-4; the tabulated D call, TRBD1, remains unverified against the DNA. TRBV21-1 is listed as a pseudogene. This CDR3 spans 19 amino acids.

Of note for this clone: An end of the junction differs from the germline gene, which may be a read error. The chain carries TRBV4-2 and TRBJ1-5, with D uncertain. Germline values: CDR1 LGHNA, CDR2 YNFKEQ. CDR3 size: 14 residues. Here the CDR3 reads CASSQEQLNQPQHF. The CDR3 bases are TGTGCTAGCAGCCAAGAACAGTTAAATCAGCCCCAGCATTTT.

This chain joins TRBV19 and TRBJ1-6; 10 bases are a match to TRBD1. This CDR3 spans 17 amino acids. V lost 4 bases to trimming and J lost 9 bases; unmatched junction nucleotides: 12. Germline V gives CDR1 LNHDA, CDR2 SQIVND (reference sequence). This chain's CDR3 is CASSTSSGTGVTSPLHF. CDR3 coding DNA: TGTGCCAGTAGTACCTCATCAGGGACAGGGGTTACTTCACCCCTCCACTTT.

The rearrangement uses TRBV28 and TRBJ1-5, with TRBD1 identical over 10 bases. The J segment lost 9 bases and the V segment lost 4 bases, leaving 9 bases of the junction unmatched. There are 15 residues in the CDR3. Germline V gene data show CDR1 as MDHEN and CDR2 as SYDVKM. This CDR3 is CASSSQDRGRRPQHF. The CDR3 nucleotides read TGTGCCAGCAGTTCACAAGACAGGGGGCGAAGGCCCCAGCATTTT.

Written as DNA, the CDR3 is TGTGCCAGCAGCTTTCTTGGGGGCTCCACGGGGGGCTACACCTTC. Its protein product is CASSFLGGSTGGYTF. The rearrangement joins TRBV7-9 to TRBJ1-2; weak D call: TRBD1 (6 bases). Trimming shortened V by 3 bases and J by 8 bases, and 19 bases separated the two germline ends. The CDR3 loop spans 15 amino acids. CDR1 is SEHNR and CDR2 is FQNEAQ in the germline V gene (reference sequence).

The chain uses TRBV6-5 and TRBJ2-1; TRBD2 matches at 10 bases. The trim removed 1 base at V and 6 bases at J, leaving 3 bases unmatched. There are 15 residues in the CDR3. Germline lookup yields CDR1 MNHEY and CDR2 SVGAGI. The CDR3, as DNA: TGTGCCAGCAGTTACTTGTCTAGCGGGAGCAATGAGCAGTTCTTC. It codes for CASSYLSSGSNEQFF.

The CDR3 coding sequence is TGTGCCAGCAGCTCGGGCGGACAGTACGAGCAGTACTTC. This codes for CASSSGGQYEQYF. The rearrangement uses TRBV7-2 and TRBJ2-7; D is possibly TRBD1 (6 bases). The CDR3 has 13 amino acids. CDR1 is SGHTA, CDR2 FQGNSA, per germline. V was cut by 4 bases and J by 4 bases, with 11 bases left in between.

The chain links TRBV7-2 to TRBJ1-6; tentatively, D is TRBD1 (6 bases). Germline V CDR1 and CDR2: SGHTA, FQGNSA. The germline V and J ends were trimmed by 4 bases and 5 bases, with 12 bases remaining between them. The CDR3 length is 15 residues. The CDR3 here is CASSSATGHNSPLHF. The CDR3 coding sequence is TGTGCCAGCAGCTCTGCTACAGGGCATAATTCACCCCTCCACTTT.

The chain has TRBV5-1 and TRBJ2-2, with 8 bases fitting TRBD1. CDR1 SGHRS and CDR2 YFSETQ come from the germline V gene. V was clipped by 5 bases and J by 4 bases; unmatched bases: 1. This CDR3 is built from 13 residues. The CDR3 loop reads CASRGQATGELFF. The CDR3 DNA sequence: TGCGCCAGCAGGGGACAGGCCACCGGGGAGCTGTTTTTT.